Sequencing of this T cell receptor (beta chain) was carried out in a study of T cells in Graves' hyperthyroidism and ophthalmopathy. The germline V and J ends were trimmed by 6 bases and 6 bases, with 12 bases remaining between them. The CDR3 has 12 residues. Germline assignment: CDR1 MDHEN and CDR2 SYDVKM. It was RNA transcripts that yielded the amplified TCR beta CDR3 regions. First-round RT-PCR of the TCR CDR3 relied on the HTBI primer set. TCRdb re-called the multiplex PCR reads through MiXCR, storing one row per CDR3 protein. The sample has roughly 300,000 distinct CDR3 sequences; under 25% are singletons.

The specimen sequenced was blood. The chain links TRBV28 to TRBJ2-7; D is possibly TRBD2 (6 bases). This TCR was recovered from a woman aged 45-60 years with Graves' hyperthyroidism. The CDR3 spells CASSQVGLEQYF. CDR3 nucleotide sequence: TGTGCCAGCAGCCAAGTGGGACTCGAGCAGTACTTC.